The 22 T cell receptor beta chains below come from one sample, sequenced in a study of cytomegalovirus exposure and HLA in healthy donors. Primers: 60 Vbeta forward and 13 Jbeta reverse. Here immunoSEQ multiplex PCR was the method, and the copy in TCRdb shows in-frame clones only, minus some. Of under 110,000 clones in the sample, roughly four fifths were seen once. The specimen sequenced was PBMCs. All receptors derive from a woman aged 45-65 years in good health and CMV-seropositive.

For this clone: Additional DNA sequences in this sample encode the identical CDR3. The chain has TRBV5-1 and TRBJ2-5, with D possibly matching TRBD2 (6 bases). CDR1 is SGHRS, CDR2 YFSETQ, per germline. The CDR3 runs 16 residues. Trimming cost V 1 base and J 4 bases, with 17 bases left between them. Written as DNA, the CDR3 is TGCGCCAGCAGCTTGCGTGGGACTTCGGGGATAGAGACCCAGTACTTC. Amino acids: CASSLRGTSGIETQYF.

V gene TRBV18 combines with J gene TRBJ2-7; TRBD1 agrees at 7 bases. The CDR3 sequence is 14 residues long. Germline CDR1 is KGHSH and CDR2 is LQKENI. V gave up 5 bases and J gave up 1 base; unmatched junction bases: 5. This CDR3 is CASSAWDRSYEQYF. The CDR3 coding sequence is TGTGCCAGCTCAGCCTGGGACAGATCCTACGAGCAGTACTTC. The complete variable domain, with remaining parts taken from reference TRBV18 and TRBJ2-7, reads NAGVMQNPRHLVRRRGQEARLRCSPMKGHSHVYWYRQLPEEGLKFMVYLQKENIIDESGMPKERFSAEFPKEGPSILRIQQVVRGDSAAYFCASSAWDRSYEQYFGPGTRLTVT.

The chain uses TRBV28 and TRBJ1-5, with D perhaps TRBD1 (5 bases). CDR1 is MDHEN and CDR2 is SYDVKM in the germline V gene. This CDR3 has 15 residues. The V gene lost 5 bases and the J gene lost 3 bases, with 14 bases spanning the gap. CDR3: CASSRPGGSNQPQHF. The CDR3 DNA sequence: TGTGCCAGCAGTCGCCCGGGGGGTTCCAATCAGCCCCAGCATTTT.

This clone has only a few counts. The J gene is TRBJ2-7, the V gene TRBV9; the D gene is possibly TRBD2 (6 bases). Per the germline V gene, CDR1 is SGDLS and CDR2 is YYNGEE. Trimming took 0 bases from V and 2 from J, leaving 6 bases between them. CDR3 length: 13 amino acids. The CDR3 here is CASSVGLAYEQYF. DNA for the CDR3: TGTGCCAGCAGCGTAGGACTAGCCTACGAGCAGTACTTC.

This chain uses TRBV7-9 with TRBJ1-2, with 8 bases fitting TRBD1. The CDR3 covers 15 residues. The germline V gene has CDR1 SEHNR and CDR2 FQNEAQ (reference sequence). Trimming cost V 3 bases and J 5 bases; bases outside gene matches: 8. CDR3 in DNA: TGTGCCAGCAGCTTCTCGGACAGGGAGACGTATGGCTACACCTTC. This translates into CASSFSDRETYGYTF.

This clone occurred a few times. The chain employs TRBV19 and TRBJ2-2, with TRBD2 matching over 8 bases. V lost 5 bases, J lost 6 bases, and 8 bases stayed unmatched. The CDR3 extends over 15 amino acids. The germline CDR1 and CDR2 sequences are LNHDA and SQIVND (reference sequence). CDR3 nucleotide sequence: TGTGCCAGTAGTGCCTGGCCAGCGGGGGCCGGGGAGCTGTTTTTT. Translation: CASSAWPAGAGELFF.

The rearrangement links TRBV6-6 to TRBJ1-1, with D possibly matching TRBD1 (5 bases). The germline gives CDR1 MNHNY, CDR2 SVGAGI (reference sequence). The CDR3 consists of 13 residues. The germline V and J ends were trimmed by 5 bases and 4 bases, with 11 bases remaining between them. The CDR3 bases are TGTGCCAGCAGTGGAATGGGGGGCACTGAAGCTTTCTTT. Translated, it gives CASSGMGGTEAFF.

The rearrangement links TRBV7-8 to TRBJ1-2; 7 bases map to TRBD1. Germline loops: CDR1 SGHVS, CDR2 FQNEAQ. V lost 1 base and J lost 4; bases outside the gene matches: 6. The CDR3 is 15 residues long. The CDR3 loop is CASSLVIRDSYGYTF. The CDR3, as DNA: TGTGCCAGCAGCTTAGTTATTAGGGACAGCTATGGCTACACCTTC. Filled out from reference TRBV7-8 and TRBJ1-2, the complete variable domain reads GAGVSQSPRYKVAKRGQDVALRCDPISGHVSLFWYQQALGQGPEFLTYFQNEAQLDKSGLPSDRFFAERPEGSVSTLKIQRTQQEDSAVYLCASSLVIRDSYGYTFGSGTRLTVV.

This chain connects TRBV9 to TRBJ2-3, with D unresolved. The CDR3 runs 16 residues. Germline CDR1 is SGDLS and CDR2 is YYNGEE. V lost 0 bases and J lost 2, with 13 bases in between. The DNA for the CDR3 is TGTGCCAGCAGCGTAGGTCGGGTAGTAGTCACAGATACGCAGTATTTT. As protein: CASSVGRVVVTDTQYF.

The gene calls are TRBV7-2 and TRBJ1-1; the D gene is possibly TRBD1 (6 bases). From germline, CDR1 is SGHTA and CDR2 FQGNSA. CDR3 length equals 12 residues. Trimming pared 8 bases from V and 6 bases from J, leaving 13 bases between. In nucleotides, the CDR3 is TGTGCCAGCCGACGGACAGTTGCTGAAGCTTTCTTT. Amino acid sequence: CASRRTVAEAFF.

This chain links TRBV5-1 with TRBJ2-7; no clear D. The V and J ends lost 0 bases and 2 bases respectively, with 9 bases between them. From germline, CDR1 is SGHRS and CDR2 YFSETQ. The CDR3 has 14 residues. This chain's CDR3 is CASSLESPPYEQYF. Here the CDR3 DNA reads TGCGCCAGCAGCTTGGAGAGTCCTCCCTACGAGCAGTACTTC.

The V and J genes are TRBV4-3 and TRBJ1-5; D may be TRBD1 (5 bases). Looked up from germline, CDR1 is LGHNA and CDR2 is YSLEER. Between the trimmed V and J ends, which lost 3 bases and 6 bases, there was a span of 9 bases. This CDR3 comprises 13 residues. The CDR3 DNA reads TGCGCCAGCAGCCAGACAGTCGCTCAGCCCCAGCATTTT. Encoded protein: CASSQTVAQPQHF.

This rearrangement joins TRBV18 to TRBJ2-7; 8 nucleotides line up with TRBD2. Germline loops: CDR1 KGHSH, CDR2 LQKENI. This CDR3 region has 15 residues. Trimming at V came to 3 bases and at J to 4 bases, leaving 8 bases not matched to a gene. Here the CDR3 reads CASSPGRGGQYEQYF. CDR3 DNA: TGTGCCAGCTCACCGGGTCGGGGGGGCCAGTACGAGCAGTACTTC.

On this clone: Within the sample, other DNA sequences also encode this same CDR3. The CDR3: CASSPYDRVVSGYTF. CDR3 coding DNA: TGTGCCAGCAGTCCCTATGACAGGGTCGTGTCTGGCTACACCTTC. The chain is built from TRBV28 and TRBJ1-2; TRBD1 aligns across 7 bases. The germline gives CDR1 MDHEN, CDR2 SYDVKM. Germline trimming cut 5 bases from V and 7 bases from J; bases unmatched to any gene: 13. The CDR3 sequence is 15 residues long.

This rearrangement joins TRBV19 to TRBJ1-2; possible D gene TRBD1, 6 bases. The CDR3 contains 15 residues. V shed 5 bases and J shed 4 bases, with 17 bases lying between them. Germline-derived CDR1 and CDR2 are LNHDA and SQIVND (reference sequence). The CDR3 DNA follows: TGTGCCAGTAGTGTGGAAGGGGGTCTCTTCTATGGCTACACCTTC. It yields the protein CASSVEGGLFYGYTF.

CDR3 in DNA: TGTGCCTGGAGTGTAATTGGCGGCTCCTACGAGCAGTACTTC. Its translation is CAWSVIGGSYEQYF. The V gene is TRBV30, the J gene TRBJ2-5; unclear D gene. The J call may be faulty, since TRBJ2-7 better matches the DNA end. Germline CDR1 reads GTSNPN; CDR2 reads SVGIG (reference sequence). The CDR3 length is 14 residues.

This chain links TRBV5-8 with TRBJ2-3; D may be TRBD2 (5 bases). The CDR3 runs to 15 residues. Germline CDR1 and CDR2: SGHTS and YDEGEE. V gave up 5 bases and J gave up 2 bases, with 15 bases separating them. CDR3 protein: CASSSELRDTDTQYF. The CDR3 region has the DNA TGTGCCAGCAGTTCCGAACTCCGGGACACAGATACGCAGTATTTT. The full variable domain, with the rest looked up from reference TRBV5-8 and TRBJ2-3, is EAGVTQSPTHLIKTRGQQATLRCSPISGHTSVYWYQQALGLGLQFLLWYDEGEERNRGNFPPRFSGRQFPNYSSELNVNALELEDSALYLCASSSELRDTDTQYFGPGTRLTVL.

This chain connects TRBV28 to TRBJ1-6; perhaps TRBD1 as D (6 bases). V lost 4 bases to trimming and J lost 8 bases, with 15 bases between them. Germline CDR1 MDHEN, CDR2 SYDVKM. The CDR3 spans 15 residues. CDR3 amino acids: CASSSPQQGDSPLHF. CDR3 coding DNA: TGTGCCAGCAGTTCGCCCCAACAGGGAGATTCACCCCTCCACTTT. The variable domain in full, with the rest retrieved from reference TRBV28 and TRBJ1-6, is DVKVTQSSRYLVKRTGEKVFLECVQDMDHENMFWYRQDPGLGLRLIYFSYDVKMKEKGDIPEGYSVSREKKERFSLILESASTNQTSMYLCASSSPQQGDSPLHFGNGTRLTVT.

The gene calls are TRBV6-5 and TRBJ1-2, with 11 nucleotides matching TRBD1. Germline trimming cut 5 bases from V and 7 bases from J; bases unmatched to any gene: 9. This CDR3 spans 15 amino acids. Germline V gene data show CDR1 as MNHEY and CDR2 as SVGAGI. The DNA of the CDR3 is TGTGCCAGCAGTCGATGGGGACAGGGGGAAGGTGGCTACACCTTC. It codes for CASSRWGQGEGGYTF.

This clone has a single count. This rearrangement joins TRBV6-5 to TRBJ1-6; no clear D gene. CDR1 and CDR2 from the germline V gene are MNHEY and SVGAGI. There are 15 residues in the CDR3. V dropped 7 bases and J dropped 0 bases, with 10 bases sitting between them. This CDR3 is CASKVAGSYNSPLHF. CDR3 DNA: TGTGCCAGCAAGGTCGCGGGCTCCTATAATTCACCCCTCCACTTT.

The chain has TRBV4-2 and TRBJ2-3; TRBD2 matches 7 bases. The CDR3 contains 17 residues. Trimming at V came to 0 bases and at J to 2 bases, leaving 8 bases not matched to a gene. CDR1 and CDR2 from the germline V gene are LGHNA and YNFKEQ. The CDR3 here is CASSQDRSGAPTDTQYF. The CDR3 DNA sequence: TGTGCCAGCAGCCAAGATCGGAGCGGGGCCCCCACAGATACGCAGTATTTT.

The rearrangement joins TRBV9 to TRBJ2-5, with 11 bases lining up with TRBD1. Trimming at V came to 6 bases and at J to 5 bases, leaving 6 bases not matched to a gene. The length of the CDR3 is 14 residues. CDR1 SGDLS and CDR2 YYNGEE come from the germline V gene. Here the CDR3 DNA reads TGTGCCAGCACCCGGGACAGGGGGACGGAGACCCAGTACTTC. This translates into CASTRDRGTETQYF.